Listed below are T cell receptor beta chains from one sample, sequenced in a study of blood T cell repertoires in COVID-19. Method: immunoSEQ multiplex PCR; TCRdb's copy keeps in-frame clones and lacks some. There are about half a million clones in the sample; around nine tenths occur only once, and around 7.9% lies in the top ten. Specimen: PBMCs or T cells enriched from blood (not recorded which). Receptor source: a woman aged 60 to 75 who had recovered from COVID-19. Both conserved end residues are part of each CDR3. A D gene is named only where the DNA matches it firmly. The size of a clone is reported for some rows only, either as once, few or many, or as a class for expanded clones.

CASSLALGQNYEQYF	TGTGCCAGCAGCTTGGCCCTCGGACAGAACTACGAGCAGTACTTC	15	few	.	TRBV5-4	TRBJ2-7
CASSLTQDSNQPQHF	TGCGCCAGCAGCTTAACACAGGATAGCAATCAGCCCCAGCATTTT	15	once	.	TRBV5-1	TRBJ1-5
CASSLDTGTGELFF	TGCGCCAGCAGCTTGGACACGGGCACCGGGGAGCTGTTTTTT	14	.	.	TRBV5-1	TRBJ2-2
CASSSRDGVYEQYF	TGTGCCAGTTCCTCACGGGATGGGGTCTACGAGCAGTACTTC	14	.	.	TRBV6-6	TRBJ2-7
CASRTGFMNTEAFF	TGTGCCAGCCGGACTGGGTTCATGAACACTGAAGCTTTCTTT	14	.	.	TRBV27	TRBJ1-1
CASSLGEAMNTEAFF	TGCGCCAGCAGCTTGGGTGAGGCTATGAACACTGAAGCTTTCTTT	15	.	.	TRBV5-1	TRBJ1-1
CASSLVRDSYEQYF	TGCGCCAGCAGCTTGGTACGGGACTCCTACGAGCAGTACTTC	14	.	.	TRBV5-1	TRBJ2-7
CAISELQGGNSPLHF	TGTGCCATCAGTGAGCTCCAGGGAGGGAATTCACCCCTCCACTTT	15	.	.	TRBV10-3	TRBJ1-6
CASSPLGSGEQYF	TGTGCCAGCTCACCCCTGGGGTCGGGGGAGCAGTACTTC	13	.	.	TRBV18	TRBJ2-7
CASRGTGTNYGYTF	TGTGCCAGCAGGGGGACAGGGACTAACTATGGCTACACCTTC	14	.	TRBD1	TRBV6-5	TRBJ1-2
CASSFTSGGTQYF	TGTGCCAGCAGTTTCACTAGCGGGGGGACGCAGTATTTT	13	.	TRBD2	TRBV27	TRBJ2-3
CASSSGVGQPQHF	TGTGCCAGTTCGTCGGGGGTGGGGCAGCCCCAGCATTTT	13	once	.	TRBV19	TRBJ1-5
CATRIDTNTEAFF	TGTGCCACCAGGATTGACACGAACACTGAAGCTTTCTTT	13	.	.	TRBV24-1	TRBJ1-1
CASSLIQGYEQYF	TGTGCCAGCAGCTTAATCCAGGGGTACGAGCAGTACTTC	13	.	.	TRBV7-9	TRBJ2-7
CASSRETVEYGYTF	TGTGCCAGCAGCCGAGAGACAGTGGAGTATGGCTACACCTTC	14	.	.	TRBV3-1/TRBV3-2	TRBJ1-2
CASSVDGGDYNSPLHF	TGTGCCAGCAGCGTAGATGGAGGGGACTATAATTCACCCCTCCACTTT	16	.	.	TRBV9	TRBJ1-6
CASSQGYSGRGPNEQFF	TGTGCCAGCAGCCAAGGGTATTCGGGCAGGGGGCCCAATGAGCAGTTCTTC	17	.	TRBD1	TRBV3-1/TRBV3-2	TRBJ2-1
CASSSPGSKNTEAFF	TGTGCCAGCAGTTCCCCGGGATCTAAAAACACTGAAGCTTTCTTT	15	.	.	TRBV27	TRBJ1-1
CASSFRLPGSGNTIYF	TGTGCCAGCAGCTTCCGACTGCCTGGCTCTGGAAACACCATATATTTT	16	.	.	TRBV2	TRBJ1-3
CASSARTGGINYGYTF	TGTGCCAGCAGCGCGCGGACAGGGGGGATTAACTATGGCTACACCTTC	16	.	TRBD1	TRBV5-6	TRBJ1-2
CASSFAGMNTEAFF	TGTGCCAGCAGTTTTGCAGGGATGAACACTGAAGCTTTCTTT	14	.	.	TRBV27	TRBJ1-1
CASSSLPAGNVGELFF	TGTGCCAGCAGCTCCCTCCCGGCGGGGAATGTCGGGGAGCTGTTTTTT	16	.	.	TRBV11-3	TRBJ2-2
CASSLGAEGRGSMGYTF	TGTGCCAGCAGCTTAGGCGCAGAGGGCAGGGGCTCCATGGGCTACACCTTC	17	once	.	TRBV7-9	TRBJ1-2
CASADRGSASPLHF	TGTGCCAGCGCTGACAGGGGCTCGGCATCACCCCTCCACTTT	14	few	TRBD1	TRBV19	TRBJ1-6
CASSSGLLSRTEQYF	TGTGCCAGCAGCTCAGGACTCCTGAGTAGGACCGAGCAGTACTTC	15	.	.	TRBV7-2	TRBJ2-7
CASSQERGAGSPLHF	TGTGCCAGCAGCCAGGAGCGGGGGGCAGGGTCACCCCTCCACTTT	15	.	.	TRBV6-5	TRBJ1-6
CASSHTAHHDGNTIYF	TGCGCCAGCAGCCACACAGCACACCATGATGGAAACACCATATATTTT	16	once	.	TRBV5-1	TRBJ1-3
CASSPNRGTYNEQFF	TGTGCCAGCTCACCAAACAGGGGCACCTACAATGAGCAGTTCTTC	15	.	TRBD1	TRBV18	TRBJ2-1
CASSLPPSPGTQYGYTF	TGTGCCAGCTCACTCCCTCCATCCCCTGGGACACAATATGGCTACACCTTC	17	.	.	TRBV18	TRBJ1-2
CATSAAGAKNEQFF	TGTGCCACCAGTGCCGCCGGAGCGAAGAATGAGCAGTTCTTC	14	once	.	TRBV24-1	TRBJ2-1
CASSYSGMSTDTQYF	TGTGCCAGCAGTTACTCGGGCATGAGCACAGATACGCAGTATTTT	15	.	.	TRBV6-5	TRBJ2-3
CASSTPGLTGELFF	TGTGCCAGCAGCACCCCGGGACTCACCGGGGAGCTGTTTTTT	14	.	.	TRBV7-9	TRBJ2-2
CASSHPFTDTQYF	TGTGCCAGCAGCCACCCGTTCACAGATACGCAGTATTTT	13	.	.	TRBV3-1/TRBV3-2	TRBJ2-3
CASETGGPLSYEQYF	TGTGCCAGCGAAACCGGGGGGCCCCTCTCCTACGAGCAGTACTTC	15	.	.	TRBV28	TRBJ2-7
CASSRDSSYEQYF	TGTGCTAGCAGCCGGGACAGCTCCTACGAGCAGTACTTC	13	.	TRBD1	TRBV7-7	TRBJ2-7
CASSLVRAGGTNEQFF	TGTGCCAGCAGCTTAGTACGTGCCGGGGGGACTAATGAGCAGTTCTTC	16	.	TRBD2	TRBV7-8	TRBJ2-1
CASRLALGDRGNSPLHF	TGTGCAAGTCGCTTAGCGCTGGGGGACAGGGGGAATTCACCCCTCCACTTT	17	.	.	TRBV12-2	TRBJ1-6
CASSFTASSYNEQFF	TGTGCCAGCAGCTTTACGGCTAGCTCCTACAATGAGCAGTTCTTC	15	.	.	TRBV11-2	TRBJ2-1
CASSRPGHSSYEQYF	TGTGCCAGCAGCAGGCCGGGACACAGCTCCTACGAGCAGTACTTC	15	once	.	TRBV7-9	TRBJ2-7
CASSLFGQGDTEAFF	TGTGCCAGCAGCCTATTTGGACAGGGGGACACTGAAGCTTTCTTT	15	.	TRBD1	TRBV14	TRBJ1-1
CASSHREWGPGNTIYF	TGTGCCAGCAGCCACAGGGAATGGGGTCCTGGAAACACCATATATTTT	16	.	.	TRBV25-1	TRBJ1-3
CAWSKPRRDYEQYF	TGTGCCTGGAGTAAGCCCCGGAGGGACTACGAGCAGTACTTC	14	.	.	TRBV30	TRBJ2-7
CASMPLAGGNTGELFF	TGTGCCAGCATGCCACTAGCGGGGGGGAACACCGGGGAGCTGTTTTTT	16	.	TRBD2	TRBV27	TRBJ2-2
CASSLPGQGGEQFF	TGCGCCAGCAGCCTACCGGGACAGGGGGGCGAGCAGTTCTTC	14	.	TRBD1	TRBV4-1	TRBJ2-1
CASGLRGPGELFF	TGTGCTAGTGGTTTGAGGGGGCCCGGGGAGCTGTTTTTT	13	.	TRBD1	TRBV12-5	TRBJ2-2
CASTTSRAGELFF	TGTGCCAGCACCACAAGCAGGGCCGGGGAGCTGTTTTTT	13	.	.	TRBV2	TRBJ2-2
CASSQGARGYNEQFF	TGTGCCAGCAGCCAAGGGGCCCGGGGGTACAATGAGCAGTTCTTC	15	once	.	TRBV14	TRBJ2-1
CASSLNGGSAETQYF	TGTGCCAGCAGCTTAAACGGGGGGTCGGCAGAGACCCAGTACTTC	15	.	TRBD2	TRBV5-8	TRBJ2-5
CATSDLGPSAQYF	TGTGCCACCAGTGATTTGGGGCCCTCTGCGCAGTATTTT	13	.	.	TRBV24-1	TRBJ2-3
CSVEDQGQGLFF	TGCAGCGTTGAAGATCAGGGACAGGGGTTGTTCTTC	12	.	TRBD1	TRBV29-1	TRBJ2-1
CASSLAAAVYNSPLHF	TGTGCCAGCAGCTTGGCTGCGGCAGTCTATAATTCACCCCTCCACTTT	16	.	.	TRBV5-5	TRBJ1-6
CASSQVGAGSPLHF	TGTGCCAGCAGCCAAGTAGGGGCAGGTTCACCCCTCCACTTT	14	few	.	TRBV3-1/TRBV3-2	TRBJ1-6
CASSFSGDSNQPQHF	TGCGCCAGCAGCTTTTCCGGAGATAGCAATCAGCCCCAGCATTTT	15	.	.	TRBV5-1	TRBJ1-5